The present TCR beta chain was sequenced within a study of molecular identifiers for immune sequencing clone quantification (dated by TCRdb to between 2018 and 2020). For the study in its entirety: In a replicate experiment, RNA from roughly 18,000 or 92,000 naive CD8 T cells was split into five aliquots, four of which were sequenced. This methods study benchmarked molecular-identifier clustering-based TCR repertoire sequencing (MIDCIRS) and TCR RNA copy counting, using CD8 T cells to do so.

The library was made by PCR. The sequencing machine was a NextSeq 500. Bulk TCR libraries were prepared as previously described, using TCR primers listed in Table S5. Purification of total RNA was performed with the Qiagen AllPrep DNA/RNA kit. Reads from multiple sequencing runs of the same library were pooled before analysis. The study's own analysis went as follows. Only reads with exact TCR constant sequence were kept, trimmed to 150 nt, and grouped by their 12-nt molecular barcodes. Reads within each barcode group were sub-clustered using a 15% Levenshtein threshold, and quality-weighted consensus sequences were constructed for each RNA molecule. Non-functional sequences were filtered out, along with any lower-count sequence sitting one edit away from another sequence. Based on a fit of two negative binomial distributions, barcode sub-clusters having less than 20% of the maximum read count were discarded. The public reads were run again by TCRdb, first through fastp at Q25 and then through MiXCR, and only productive beta chains were kept. Every distinct CDR3 protein forms one entry, paired with its most common genes and DNA. The V and J calls follow TCRdb's processing rather than the paper's. This sample comprises around 460,000 distinct CDR3 sequences, 25% of them detected only once. The ten largest account for under 0.8% of the sample.

Turning to this clonotype: Which antigen it targets is not known. Because the CDR3 is missing its conserved closing phenylalanine or tryptophan, this is likely a read error.

Naive CD8 T cell libraries were made from 20,000 to 1,000,000 sorted cells using 10%, 30% or 50% of purified RNA. On a BD FACSAria II, naive CD8 T cells were FACS-sorted as CD8+CD4-CCR7+CD45RA+ and collected into RLT Plus buffer. To test detection sensitivity, Jurkat RNA equal to around 10 TCR copies was added to samples of about 20,000-1,000,000 naive CD8 T cells. Enrichment of CD8 T cells was performed with RosetteSep CD8+ T Cell Enrichment Cocktail and Ficoll-Paque, after which ACK red cell lysis was carried out. Results the study describes overall, beyond this receptor: Spiked-in Jurkat TCR RNA (10 copies' worth), which is not part of the donor repertoire, was contained in the naive libraries. Modeling gave around 3 recovered TCR RNA copies per cell versus 9.5 to 10 by digital PCR, implying approximately 32% capture efficiency. Without barcode sub-clustering, chimeric consensus sequences inflated TCR diversity; chimeras reached as high as 47%. Spiked-in Jurkat TCR RNA equivalent to a single cell was reported to be detectable even among approximately 1 million naive CD8 T cells. In CMV-specific effector cells, clones with more than 20 RNA copies accounted for over 99% of molecules, whereas in naive cells such clones accounted for under 1%. Highly expanded clone sizes could be underestimated if identical TCR molecules share a barcode.

The junction shows trimming of 4 bases on V and 5 bases on J, plus 17 bases between the germline ends. A total of 15 residues make up the CDR3, ends included. Just CDR3 DNA is preserved here, 45 bases in frame from base 1. In the germline V gene (reference sequence), CDR1 corresponds to SEHNR and CDR2 to FQNEAQ. The specimen was naive CD8+ T cells from blood, with Jurkat cell RNA spiked in. The sample's cell subset or site, from its label and the paper: FACS-sorted CD8+CD4-CCR7+CD45RA+ naive T cells. The rearrangement combines TRBV7-9 with TRBJ2-5; no D gene call is confident. This clonotype was obtained from a human donor in good health. Some libraries in this study had Jurkat cell RNA spiked in. The nucleotide sequence reads TGTGCCAGCAGCTGGCCCACGGACGGGCGCGAGACCCAGTACCTC. The encoded protein is CASSWPTDGRETQYL.